This paragraph reports one T cell receptor beta chain. Its antigen is unknown. The entry originates in a study of T cell repertoires in cytomegalovirus infection. Each CDR3 protein gets one entry after TCRdb re-called the reads with MiXCR. The table includes 80,000 to 90,000 distinct CDR3 sequences, 45% to 55% detected once. This CDR3 contains 13 residues. The V gene lost 8 bases and the J gene lost 6 bases, with 14 bases spanning the gap. The sequencing used CD8+ T cells from cultured PBMCs, collected from culture after CMV antigen stimulation. J is TRBJ2-1 and V is TRBV12-3 or TRBV12-4; tentative D call: TRBD2 (5 bases). This TCR was recovered from a human donor in good health (CMV status not recorded). Some clones in this sample may be carry-over from other donors' samples. The CDR3 reads CASPGLAGNEQFF. The CDR3 DNA sequence: TGTGCCAGCCCCGGACTTGCCGGCAATGAGCAGTTCTTC.